A selection of T cell receptor beta chains follows, all from one sample in a study of T-cell reconstitution after alpha-beta-depleted transplantation in children. From the PCR reads, TCRdb called clonotypes with MiXCR, one entry per CDR3 protein. In the table there are 300,000 to 350,000 distinct CDR3 sequences, around 15% of which are singletons. The material was PBMCs, mostly from graft donor cells, obtained 360 days after TCRalphabeta/CD19-depleted stem cell transplant. The receptors were sampled from a male patient under 10 years old who had a stem cell transplant for acute lymphoblastic leukemia, so the T cells may come from the graft donor. Each CDR3 is given with its conserved first and last residue. The order of the fields is J gene, clone size, V gene, D gene, CDR3 protein, CDR3 DNA. A D gene is named only where the DNA matches it firmly. The listing skips clone size in some rows; elsewhere it reads once, few, many or a size class.

J gene: TRBJ1-4; clone size: few; V gene: TRBV20-1; D gene: -; CDR3 protein: CSASRNEKLFF; CDR3 DNA: TGCAGTGCTAGTAGGAATGAAAAACTGTTTTTT
J gene: TRBJ2-2; clone size: many; V gene: TRBV12-3/TRBV12-4; D gene: -; CDR3 protein: CASSLEGTLTGELFF; CDR3 DNA: TGTGCCAGCAGTTTAGAAGGGACATTGACCGGGGAGCTGTTTTTT
J gene: TRBJ1-3; clone size: once; V gene: TRBV11-1; D gene: -; CDR3 protein: CASSLGFLQGTGNTIYF; CDR3 DNA: TGTGCCAGCAGCTTAGGTTTTTTGCAGGGAACGGGAAACACCATATATTTT
J gene: TRBJ2-1; clone size: few; V gene: TRBV5-6; D gene: -; CDR3 protein: CASSLGGWGQFF; CDR3 DNA: TGTGCCAGCAGCTTGGGCGGGTGGGGGCAGTTCTTC
J gene: TRBJ2-3; clone size: many; V gene: TRBV4-3; D gene: -; CDR3 protein: CASSQRTLGTGVGNTQYF; CDR3 DNA: TGCGCCAGCAGCCAACGGACCCTGGGGACGGGAGTTGGGAATACGCAGTATTTT
J gene: TRBJ2-3; clone size: few; V gene: TRBV7-8; D gene: -; CDR3 protein: CASSLEGRLLPCTDTQYF; CDR3 DNA: TGTGCCAGCAGCTTAGAGGGACGATTGCTACCTTGCACAGATACGCAGTATTTT
J gene: TRBJ1-5; clone size: many; V gene: TRBV20-1; D gene: TRBD1; CDR3 protein: CSANAGTGGYQPQHF; CDR3 DNA: TGCAGTGCTAACGCCGGGACAGGGGGGTATCAGCCCCAGCATTTT
J gene: TRBJ2-5; clone size: few; V gene: TRBV20-1; D gene: -; CDR3 protein: CSARVSPETQYF; CDR3 DNA: TGCAGTGCTAGAGTTAGCCCAGAGACCCAGTACTTC
J gene: TRBJ2-3; clone size: -; V gene: TRBV28; D gene: -; CDR3 protein: CASSLSAGPQAQYF; CDR3 DNA: TGTGCCAGCAGTTTATCGGCCGGTCCCCAAGCGCAGTATTTT
J gene: TRBJ2-7; clone size: -; V gene: TRBV7-3; D gene: -; CDR3 protein: CASSFDRQQYF; CDR3 DNA: TGTGCCAGCAGCTTCGACCGACAGCAGTACTTC
J gene: TRBJ2-7; clone size: -; V gene: TRBV29-1; D gene: -; CDR3 protein: CSVAVAGYEQYF; CDR3 DNA: TGCAGCGTTGCTGTGGCTGGCTACGAGCAGTACTTC
J gene: TRBJ2-3; clone size: few; V gene: TRBV29-1; D gene: TRBD2; CDR3 protein: CSVVLAGEGDTQYF; CDR3 DNA: TGCAGCGTTGTTCTAGCGGGAGAGGGGGATACGCAGTATTTT
J gene: TRBJ2-1; clone size: -; V gene: TRBV28; D gene: -; CDR3 protein: CASSLFLYNEQFF; CDR3 DNA: TGTGCCAGCAGTTTATTTCTATACAATGAGCAGTTCTTC
J gene: TRBJ2-7; clone size: -; V gene: TRBV5-1; D gene: -; CDR3 protein: CASRNSYEQYF; CDR3 DNA: TGCGCCAGCAGGAACTCCTACGAGCAGTACTTC
J gene: TRBJ1-6; clone size: few; V gene: TRBV5-1; D gene: -; CDR3 protein: CASSSGITLGVSPLHF; CDR3 DNA: TGCGCCAGCAGCTCCGGGATAACCCTTGGGGTCTCACCCCTCCACTTT
J gene: TRBJ1-5; clone size: few; V gene: TRBV7-8; D gene: -; CDR3 protein: CASSLAPGRSNQPQHF; CDR3 DNA: TGTGCCAGCAGCTTAGCTCCAGGACGGAGCAATCAGCCCCAGCATTTT